The next 30 T cell receptor beta chains were all read from a single sample in a study of shared clonotypes between healthy human individuals. Repertoires were generated with immunoSEQ multiplex PCR, while TCRdb's copy carries only in-frame clones and drops some. Among some 2.1 million clones, about 95% were seen once, and the ten largest hold 0.13%. Sequenced input: naive CD4+ T cells sorted from blood. Subset denoted: CD45RA+ positively selected. The receptor set was obtained from a man between 18 and 29 years old in good health.

This clone appeared a single time. This chain joins TRBV10-3 and TRBJ2-1, with 7 bases aligning to TRBD2. This CDR3 contains 16 residues. In germline, CDR1 is ENHRY, CDR2 SYGVKD. The V segment lost 0 bases and the J segment 6 bases; nucleotides outside the gene matches: 8. DNA of the CDR3: TGTGCCATCAGTGAGTCGGGCGGGAGAGGCGGCAATGAGCAGTTCTTC. As protein: CAISESGGRGGNEQFF.

V usage is TRBV9 and J usage is TRBJ2-1, with D hard to call. CDR3 length: 14 residues. V was clipped by 3 bases and J by 0 bases, with 7 bases between them. Germline CDR1 and CDR2: SGDLS and YYNGEE. The CDR3 DNA reads TGTGCCAGCAGCGGGGCTCACTCCTACAATGAGCAGTTCTTC. Amino acids: CASSGAHSYNEQFF.

The chain links TRBV9 to TRBJ1-4; perhaps TRBD1 as D (6 bases). Germline values: CDR1 SGDLS, CDR2 YYNGEE. V lost 0 bases to trimming and J lost 0 bases, with 12 bases between them. CDR3 length equals 17 residues. This chain's CDR3 is CASSVAGGPATNEKLFF. CDR3 in DNA: TGTGCCAGCAGCGTAGCTGGGGGGCCGGCAACTAATGAAAAACTGTTTTTT. The full variable domain, its missing parts supplied by reference TRBV9 and TRBJ1-4, is DSGVTQTPKHLITATGQRVTLRCSPRSGDLSVYWYQQSLDQGLQFLIQYYNGEERAKGNILERFSAQQFPDLHSELNLSSLELGDSALYFCASSVAGGPATNEKLFFGSGTQLSVL.

This chain uses TRBV6-6 with TRBJ2-3, with D possibly being TRBD2 (6 bases). V was trimmed by 2 bases and J by 5 bases, leaving 17 bases between them. The germline CDR1 and CDR2 sequences are MNHNY and SVGAGI (reference sequence). The CDR3 length is 16 residues. The CDR3, as DNA: TGTGCCAGCAGTTACCCGAATGGCGGGGTCGTAGATACGCAGTATTTT. Its protein product is CASSYPNGGVVDTQYF.

The chain has TRBV5-1 and TRBJ2-7, with D possibly TRBD2 on 6 matching bases. The CDR3 runs to 16 residues. Germline V gives CDR1 SGHRS, CDR2 YFSETQ. Trimming cost V 0 bases and J 2 bases, with 15 bases left between them. The CDR3 bases are TGCGCCAGCAGCTTGGAAAGCGGGCCCCGACCCTACGAGCAGTACTTC. Its protein is CASSLESGPRPYEQYF.

The table lists this clone with a few counts. The J gene is TRBJ1-3, the V gene TRBV5-1; D unclear. The ends were cut back, 0 bases at V and 4 bases at J, with 11 bases in the middle. CDR3 size: 15 residues. Per germline, CDR1 SGHRS and CDR2 YFSETQ. The DNA for the CDR3 is TGCGCCAGCAGCTTGGGGAGCGCGGGAGGAAACACCATATATTTT. It is translated as CASSLGSAGGNTIYF.

The CDR3 nucleotides are TGTGCCAGCAGCCAAGTTGCACTCACGGGGGAGCAGTACTTC. Amino acid sequence: CASSQVALTGEQYF. The V gene is TRBV14, the J gene TRBJ2-7, with a weak D call TRBD2 (5 bases). The CDR3 is 14 amino acids. V was trimmed by 1 base and J by 7 bases, leaving 14 bases between them. Germline lookup yields CDR1 SGHDN and CDR2 FVKESK.

The gene calls are TRBV9 and TRBJ2-3; unclear D gene. V shed 0 bases and J shed 1 base, with 12 bases lying between them. CDR1 is SGDLS, CDR2 YYNGEE, per germline. The CDR3 contains 16 residues. The CDR3, as DNA: TGTGCCAGCAGCGTAGATGCCCTTGTCGGCACAGATACGCAGTATTTT. As protein: CASSVDALVGTDTQYF.

The gene calls are TRBV28 and TRBJ1-6; 7 bases are a match to TRBD1. The CDR3 loop spans 14 amino acids. Germline assignment: CDR1 MDHEN and CDR2 SYDVKM. V shed 7 bases and J 9 bases; nucleotides not matched to a gene: 9. The DNA of the CDR3 is TGTGCCAGCATCACCAGGGCAGGGGGTTCACCCCTCCACTTT. As protein: CASITRAGGSPLHF.

V is TRBV15 and J is TRBJ1-1, with a tentative D call TRBD1 (5 bases). The CDR3 extends over 15 amino acids. Deletions cut 3 bases from V and 0 bases from J, with 11 bases between. The V gene's germline CDR1 is LNHNV and CDR2 YYDKDF (reference sequence). The DNA for the CDR3 is TGTGCCACCAGCAGCGGAACAGGTTTGAACACTGAAGCTTTCTTT. It codes for CATSSGTGLNTEAFF.

This sequence joins TRBV18 and TRBJ1-1; D gene uncertain. CDR1 and CDR2 from the germline V gene are KGHSH and LQKENI. Trimming took off 1 base at V and 5 bases at J, with 14 bases between the two ends. This CDR3 is built from 15 residues. The CDR3 sequence: CASSPQLAAETEAFF. The CDR3 DNA follows: TGTGCCAGCTCACCACAATTGGCGGCAGAGACTGAAGCTTTCTTT. The whole variable domain, filled in from reference TRBV18 and TRBJ1-1, reads NAGVMQNPRHLVRRRGQEARLRCSPMKGHSHVYWYRQLPEEGLKFMVYLQKENIIDESGMPKERFSAEFPKEGPSILRIQQVVRGDSAAYFCASSPQLAAETEAFFGQGTRLTVV.

The CDR3, as DNA: TGCGCCAGCAGTCCCCCGGGACTAGCGGGAGAGGTCTACGAGCAGTACTTC. This sequence encodes CASSPPGLAGEVYEQYF. This chain uses TRBV23-1 with TRBJ2-7; 14 bases align to TRBD2. TRBV23-1 is labeled an ORF, and its function is uncertain. The CDR3 is 17 residues long. The junction had 8 bases not matched to a gene; V was cut back by 4 bases and J by 3 bases.

For this clone: Other nucleotide sequences from this sample produce the same CDR3. The chain links TRBV5-1 to TRBJ2-7, with 10 bases fitting TRBD1. CDR1 SGHRS and CDR2 YFSETQ come from the germline V gene. After removal of 5 bases from V and 4 bases from J, the junction contained 6 bases not matched to a gene. The length of the CDR3 is 14 residues. The CDR3 DNA sequence: TGCGCCAGCAGTGCGACAGGGGGCTCATACGAGCAGTACTTC. It encodes CASSATGGSYEQYF.

The rearrangement uses TRBV7-2 and TRBJ2-7; TRBD1 matches at 7 bases. There are 15 residues in the CDR3. CDR1 is SGHTA, CDR2 FQGNSA, per germline. V lost 4 bases and J lost 2; bases outside the gene matches: 8. The DNA for the CDR3 is TGTGCCAGCAGCTCCGCCAGACAGGGAGCCTACGAGCAGTACTTC. Residues: CASSSARQGAYEQYF.

This chain joins TRBV19 and TRBJ1-3; tentatively, D is TRBD1 (5 bases). There are 15 residues in the CDR3. Between the trimmed V and J ends, which lost 7 bases and 0 bases, there was a span of 13 bases. CDR1 and CDR2 from the germline V gene are LNHDA and SQIVND (reference sequence). CDR3 residues: CASTIFQGSGNTIYF. CDR3 coding DNA: TGTGCCAGTACTATCTTCCAGGGCTCTGGAAACACCATATATTTT.

This chain connects TRBV4-1 to TRBJ2-7; 8 bases fit TRBD2. Germline V lookup: CDR1 MGHRA, CDR2 YSYEKL. The ends lost 2 bases at V and 1 base at J; junction bases unmatched: 7. The CDR3 is 16 amino acids. CDR3 DNA sequence: TGCGCCAGCAGCCAAATCGGGACTAGGGGTTCCTACGAGCAGTACTTC. It translates to CASSQIGTRGSYEQYF.

V is TRBV2 and J is TRBJ2-1, with D perhaps TRBD2 (6 bases). V was clipped by 6 bases and J by 7 bases, with 7 bases between them. Looked up from germline, CDR1 is SNHLY and CDR2 is FYNNEI. CDR3 length equals 11 residues. The CDR3 sequence is CASRTSNEQFF. In DNA form, the CDR3 reads TGTGCCAGCAGGACTAGTAATGAGCAGTTCTTC.

This rearrangement joins TRBV5-1 to TRBJ2-1; TRBD1 might be the D (6 bases). This CDR3 region has 17 residues. Germline CDR1 SGHRS, CDR2 YFSETQ. Between the trimmed V and J ends, which lost 4 bases and 0 bases, there was a span of 17 bases. CDR3 in DNA: TGCGCCAGCAGCATTTTCTCAGGGGCCTTCTCCTACAATGAGCAGTTCTTC. Protein sequence: CASSIFSGAFSYNEQFF.

The V call is TRBV6-6, the J call TRBJ2-7; D perhaps matches TRBD1 (8 bases). This CDR3 region has 14 residues. The ends were cut back, 5 bases at V and 2 bases at J, with 13 bases in the middle. Germline CDR1 MNHNY, CDR2 SVGAGI (reference sequence). The CDR3 region has the DNA TGTGCCAGCAGTCTACAGGGGGGGACCTACGAGCAGTACTTC. Translation gives CASSLQGGTYEQYF.

The chain couples TRBV18 to TRBJ1-3; a weak D match, TRBD1 (5 bases). Germline V gives CDR1 KGHSH, CDR2 LQKENI. Trimming stripped 6 bases from V and 4 bases from J, with 13 bases between. The CDR3 covers 14 residues. CDR3 coding DNA: TGTGCCAGCTCCCTTCAGGGTGTCGGAAACACCATATATTTT. The encoded protein is CASSLQGVGNTIYF.

The gene calls are TRBV11-2 and TRBJ1-3; 7 bases are a match to TRBD1. The CDR3 contains 16 residues. Losses at the gene ends were 2 bases for V and 2 bases for J; bases not matched to a gene: 6. Germline V gene data show CDR1 as SGHAT and CDR2 as FQNNGV. This CDR3 reads CASSLIRGQAGNTIYF. For the CDR3, the DNA is TGTGCCAGCAGCTTAATAAGAGGACAGGCTGGAAACACCATATATTTT.

This sequence joins TRBV25-1 and TRBJ2-7, with D possibly matching TRBD1 (6 bases). Trimming took off 5 bases at V and 5 bases at J, with 13 bases between the two ends. There are 13 residues in the CDR3. The germline V gene has CDR1 MGHDK and CDR2 SYGVNS. CDR3 DNA sequence: TGTGCCAGCAGTCACCCTGGGGGCCACGAGCAGTACTTC. The encoded protein is CASSHPGGHEQYF.

V usage is TRBV5-1 and J usage is TRBJ2-3; TRBD1 agrees at 9 bases. J gave up 7 bases and V 0 bases, and 15 bases lay outside the gene matches. The CDR3 covers 18 residues. Germline CDR1 and CDR2: SGHRS and YFSETQ. CDR3 DNA sequence: TGCGCCAGCAGCTTGGGCAGGGGACAGGGTAGTTTGGAAAATACGCAGTATTTT. It encodes CASSLGRGQGSLENTQYF.

This clone was picked up one time. The chain joins TRBV27 to TRBJ2-2, with TRBD1 identical over 8 bases. Germline CDR1 and CDR2: MNHEY and SMNVEV (reference sequence). The trim removed 4 bases at V and 6 bases at J, leaving 13 bases unmatched. The CDR3 is made up of 17 amino acids. The CDR3 sequence is CASSYSQTGARAGELFF. The CDR3 DNA sequence: TGTGCCAGCAGTTATAGCCAGACAGGGGCTAGGGCCGGGGAGCTGTTTTTT.

The genes are TRBV15 and TRBJ2-7, with 8 bases lining up with TRBD1. Germline CDR1 LNHNV, CDR2 YYDKDF (reference sequence). CDR3 length: 14 residues. The V segment lost 0 bases and the J segment 7 bases; nucleotides outside the gene matches: 5. DNA for the CDR3: TGTGCCACCAGCAGAGATCCGGACAGGGTAGAGCAGTACTTC. It encodes CATSRDPDRVEQYF.

V gene TRBV2 combines with J gene TRBJ2-2; tentative D call: TRBD2 (7 bases). The CDR3 is 14 amino acids. The ends were cut back, 7 bases at V and 2 bases at J, with 11 bases in the middle. The germline CDR1 and CDR2 sequences are SNHLY and FYNNEI. The chain's CDR3 is CASNGGRNTGELFF. The CDR3, as DNA: TGTGCCAGCAACGGGGGGCGAAACACCGGGGAGCTGTTTTTT.

The count of this clone is one. V and J are TRBV6-1 and TRBJ1-2; 9 nucleotides line up with TRBD1. Germline V gives CDR1 MNHNS, CDR2 SASEGT. The CDR3 is 15 residues long. V lost 3 bases, J lost 2 bases, and 4 bases stayed unmatched. The CDR3 bases are TGTGCCAGCAGTGACAACAGGGGGCCCAACTATGGCTACACCTTC. It translates to CASSDNRGPNYGYTF.

The chain carries TRBV5-1 and TRBJ2-7, with D tentatively TRBD1 or TRBD2 (6 bases each). Germline V gene sequence: CDR1 SGHRS, CDR2 YFSETQ. The ends were cut back, 4 bases at V and 3 bases at J, with 11 bases in the middle. The CDR3 loop spans 13 amino acids. CDR3 nucleotide sequence: TGCGCCAGCAGCGTAGGGGGGCACTACGAGCAGTACTTC. Its protein is CASSVGGHYEQYF.

This clone was recorded only once. Sequence at one end of the junction differs from germline and may be a read error. J is TRBJ2-2 and V is TRBV7-7; D not resolved. Germline CDR1 is SSHAT and CDR2 is FNYEAQ (reference sequence). This CDR3 spans 16 amino acids. The CDR3 nucleotides read TGTGCTAGCAGCTTAGTCCCCGGAGAGGTCACCGGGGAGCTGTTTTTT. It specifies CASSLVPGEVTGELFF.

This clone was seen a few times. The V and J genes are TRBV10-1 and TRBJ1-2, with TRBD1 as a possible D gene (6 bases). The CDR3 covers 14 residues. Looked up from germline, CDR1 is WNHNN and CDR2 is SYGVQD (reference sequence). Trimming shortened V by 3 bases and J by 0 bases, and 8 bases separated the two germline ends. For the CDR3, the DNA is TGCGCCAGCAGTGACGGACAGACTAACTATGGCTACACCTTC. Translating gives CASSDGQTNYGYTF.